This T cell receptor (beta chain) was found in a study of T cells after posttransplantation cyclophosphamide. TCRdb keeps only in-frame clones here, not all; method: immunoSEQ multiplex PCR. Altogether tens of thousands of clones are present, roughly nine tenths being singletons, with the ten largest covering less than 3.5%. The germline CDR1 and CDR2 sequences are SGDLS and YYNGEE. V gave up 1 base and J gave up 3 bases; unmatched junction bases: 7. CDR3 length: 16 residues. The sequenced material came from PBMCs. The receptor was isolated from a woman between 45 and 60 years old in good health and a related stem cell transplant donor. The chain combines TRBV9 with TRBJ2-3, with 8 bases that match TRBD2. The DNA of the CDR3 is TGTGCCAGCAGCGTATGGGCGGGAGGTATGACAGATACGCAGTATTTT. This gives the protein CASSVWAGGMTDTQYF. Full variable domain (missing parts from reference TRBV9 and TRBJ2-3): DSGVTQTPKHLITATGQRVTLRCSPRSGDLSVYWYQQSLDQGLQFLIQYYNGEERAKGNILERFSAQQFPDLHSELNLSSLELGDSALYFCASSVWAGGMTDTQYFGPGTRLTVL.